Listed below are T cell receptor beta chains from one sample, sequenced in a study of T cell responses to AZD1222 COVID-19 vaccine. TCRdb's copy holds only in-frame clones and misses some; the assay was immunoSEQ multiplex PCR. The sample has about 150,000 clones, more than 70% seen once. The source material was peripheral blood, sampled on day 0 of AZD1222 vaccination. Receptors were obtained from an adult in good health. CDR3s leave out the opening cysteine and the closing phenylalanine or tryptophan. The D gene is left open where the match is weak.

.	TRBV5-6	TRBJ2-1	ASSLAIRLDEQF
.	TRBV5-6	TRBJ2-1	ASSYPAGDEQF
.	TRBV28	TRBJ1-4	ASSSPGTRL
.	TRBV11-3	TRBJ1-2	ASSPLGFTNYGYT
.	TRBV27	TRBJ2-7	ASGLTRVSEQY
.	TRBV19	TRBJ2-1	ASSIWGLNNEQF
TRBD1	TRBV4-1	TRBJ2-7	ASSQGPDRVTYEQY
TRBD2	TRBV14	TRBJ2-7	ASSQASGRGNEQY
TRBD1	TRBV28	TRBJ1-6	ASSSQTGIKSPLH
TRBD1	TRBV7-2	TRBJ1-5	ASSQTGANQPQH
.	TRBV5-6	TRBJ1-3	ASSNPTGIVNTIY
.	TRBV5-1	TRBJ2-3	ASSFGPGEINTQY
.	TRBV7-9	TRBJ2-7	ASSLQDEQY
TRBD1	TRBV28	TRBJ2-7	ASQTGNYEQY
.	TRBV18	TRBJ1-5	ASSQNQPGFSGQPQH
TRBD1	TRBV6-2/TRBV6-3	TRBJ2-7	ASSHPRDSPYEQY
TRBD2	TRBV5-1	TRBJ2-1	ASSLGLAANNEQF
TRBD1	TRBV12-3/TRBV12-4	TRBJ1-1	ASSLGQGIRAF
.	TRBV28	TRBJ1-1	ASGGAGTEAF
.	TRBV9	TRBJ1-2	ASSVQAGFVEENYGYT
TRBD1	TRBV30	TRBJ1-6	AWSQTGESPLH
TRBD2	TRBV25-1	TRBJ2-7	ASTPSGASYEQY
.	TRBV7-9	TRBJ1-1	ASSSILQGTEAF
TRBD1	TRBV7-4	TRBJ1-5	ASSFGTGCNQPQH
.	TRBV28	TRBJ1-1	ASSFTGSRWLDTEAF
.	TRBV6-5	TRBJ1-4	ASALGATNEKLF
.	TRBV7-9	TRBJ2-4	ASSLAVQVNIQY
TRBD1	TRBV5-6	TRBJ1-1	ASSRLDRGRTEAF
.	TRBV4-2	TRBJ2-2	ASSQELGELF
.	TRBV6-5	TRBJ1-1	ASSYSAGLNTEAF
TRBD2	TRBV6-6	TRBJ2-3	ASSYMRETDTQY
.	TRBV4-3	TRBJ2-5	ASSQSTGFDKTQY
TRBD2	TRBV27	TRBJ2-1	ASTPFGPGSGRIYNEQF
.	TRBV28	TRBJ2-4	ASSLSSLARHIQY
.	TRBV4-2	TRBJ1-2	ASSQGGGGYGYT
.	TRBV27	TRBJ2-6	ASSSALSGANVLT
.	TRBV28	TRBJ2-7	ASSEEWREQY
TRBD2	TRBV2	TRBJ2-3	ASSRDSGGLADGATQY
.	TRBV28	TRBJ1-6	ASSLWAPGANSPLH
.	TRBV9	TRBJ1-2	ASSVYRGYGYT
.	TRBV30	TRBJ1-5	AWSTGGRPQH
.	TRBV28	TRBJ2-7	ASSPPPQASSGSYEQY
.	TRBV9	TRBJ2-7	ASGRGPVSEQY
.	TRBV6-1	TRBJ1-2	ASSEGNYGYT
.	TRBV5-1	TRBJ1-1	ASSLAGVGTEAF
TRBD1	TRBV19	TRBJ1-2	ASIIPGTGRGYT
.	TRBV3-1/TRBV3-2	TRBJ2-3	ASRGDTQY
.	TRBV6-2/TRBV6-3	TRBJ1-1	ASSSLGDRSHTEAF
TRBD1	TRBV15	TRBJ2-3	ATSRETGDHTQY
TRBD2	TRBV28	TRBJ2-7	ASRPSGREEQY
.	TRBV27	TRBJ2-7	ASSPQGGTSYEQY
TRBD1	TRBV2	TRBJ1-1	ASSRTRTGDTEAF
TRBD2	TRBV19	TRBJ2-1	ASSRTGLAGGEQF
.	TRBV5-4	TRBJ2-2	ASSTPRTGTGELF
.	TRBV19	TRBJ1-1	ASSLSQGFSTEAF
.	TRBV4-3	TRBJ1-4	ASSQDNPAGRAEKLF
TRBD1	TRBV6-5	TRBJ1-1	ASSLGGETEAF
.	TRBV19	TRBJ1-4	ASSRGGNEKLF
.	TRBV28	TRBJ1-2	ASSPSGTHLYGYT
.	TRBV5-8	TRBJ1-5	ASSRSAAVEPQH